The 26 T cell receptor beta chains given below trace back to one sample, sequenced in a study of cytomegalovirus exposure and HLA in healthy donors (dated 2017 in TCRdb). Library generation was performed with the immunoSEQ multiplex PCR assay. The multiplex PCR relied on a mix of 60 forward primers for TCR Vbeta segments and 13 reverse primers for TCR Jbeta segments. In its TCRdb copy, this immuneACCESS table keeps in-frame sequences only and misses some clones. Where compared with another copy, unresolved V genes explain less than half of these, and the others have no known cause. The sample table contains about 170,000 clones; only one count was recorded for 76% of them. The ten most abundant clones make up 0.7% to 0.8% of the sample. The specimen was PBMCs. These receptors were obtained from a female donor in good health and CMV-seronegative.

The chain recombines TRBV29-1 with TRBJ2-2, with 7 bases that match TRBD2. The V gene's germline CDR1 is SQVTM and CDR2 ANQGSEA. The CDR3 length is 15 residues. V trimming: 7 bases; J trimming: 8 bases; junction bases outside the gene matches: 16. The CDR3 DNA sequence: TGCAGCGCTGCGACCATCGGCGGGAGTTTAGGGGAGCTGTTTTTT. Translating it yields CSAATIGGSLGELFF.

This clone was counted only a few times. The rearrangement links TRBV29-1 to TRBJ1-5; the D gene is possibly TRBD1 (6 bases). The V end lost 6 bases, the J end lost 7 bases, and 16 bases lay between the germline ends. Germline loops: CDR1 SQVTM, CDR2 ANQGSEA. This CDR3 contains 13 residues. The CDR3 sequence is CSVGWGRGQPQHF. The DNA of the CDR3 is TGCAGCGTGGGGTGGGGGAGGGGGCAGCCCCAGCATTTT.

The J gene is TRBJ2-1, the V gene TRBV6-5; 9 nucleotides align to TRBD1. The germline V gene has CDR1 MNHEY and CDR2 SVGAGI. CDR3 length equals 15 residues. V shed 6 bases, J shed 8 bases, and the junction held 11 bases outside the gene matches. DNA of the CDR3: TGTGCCAGCAGCCCACAGGGGGCTCCAATCTATGAGCAGTTCTTC. Its protein is CASSPQGAPIYEQFF.

The chain is built from TRBV7-2 and TRBJ2-5; possibly TRBD2 for D (6 bases). Per the germline V gene, CDR1 is SGHTA and CDR2 is FQGNSA. The CDR3 covers 13 residues. V was trimmed by 8 bases and J by 2 bases, leaving 12 bases between them. CDR3 sequence reads: CASGTQYQETQYF. CDR3 in DNA: TGTGCCAGCGGGACTCAATATCAAGAGACCCAGTACTTC.

The V call is TRBV9, the J call TRBJ2-1; 13 positions agree with TRBD2. Per the germline V gene, CDR1 is SGDLS and CDR2 is YYNGEE. V lost 3 bases to trimming and J lost 4 bases; unmatched junction nucleotides: 4. The CDR3 is 16 residues long. CDR3 bases: TGTGCCAGCAGCGAATTACTAGCGGGAGGGTACAATGAGCAGTTCTTC. Amino acid sequence: CASSELLAGGYNEQFF.

This clone has just a few counts. This rearrangement joins TRBV10-3 to TRBJ2-7; 7 nucleotides line up with TRBD2. Trimming at V came to 4 bases and at J to 6 bases, leaving 3 bases not matched to a gene. CDR1 is ENHRY, CDR2 SYGVKD, per germline. The CDR3 extends over 12 amino acids. The CDR3 DNA sequence: TGTGCCATCAGTGTCGGGACTACCGAGCAGTACTTC. Translated: CAISVGTTEQYF.

This sequence joins TRBV6-4 and TRBJ2-5, with TRBD2 as a possible D gene (5 bases). V was cut by 6 bases and J by 4 bases, with 18 bases left in between. The CDR3 totals 15 residues. Germline CDR1 is MRHNA and CDR2 is SNTAGT. The CDR3 is CASSEGLAPVETQYF. The CDR3 region has the DNA TGTGCCAGCAGCGAGGGCTTAGCACCAGTAGAGACCCAGTACTTC.

The rearrangement joins TRBV4-3 to TRBJ1-1; TRBD1 aligns across 9 bases. J lost 7 bases, V lost 4 bases, and 4 bases had no gene match. The CDR3 contains 13 residues. The germline V gene has CDR1 LGHNA and CDR2 YSLEER. This CDR3 is CASSLTGGIEAFF. The CDR3 region has the DNA TGCGCCAGCAGCCTCACAGGGGGCATTGAAGCTTTCTTT.

The rearrangement uses TRBV6-5 and TRBJ2-3; tentative D call: TRBD2 (5 bases). Trimming took 0 bases from V and 12 from J, leaving 10 bases between them. This CDR3 has 12 residues. The germline CDR1 and CDR2 sequences are MNHEY and SVGAGI. CDR3 protein: CASSYSVGSQYF. The CDR3 DNA reads TGTGCCAGCAGTTACTCGGTAGGGAGCCAGTATTTT.

V and J are TRBV7-8 and TRBJ2-2; 14 bases fit TRBD2. Germline V CDR1 and CDR2: SGHVS, FQNEAQ. The CDR3 runs 21 residues. V shed 3 bases, J shed 6 bases, and the junction held 18 bases outside the gene matches. CDR3 sequence (DNA): TGTGCCAGCAGCTTGGGCGGGGGACTAGCGGGGGCCACGGGGTATCCCGGGGAGCTGTTTTTT. This translates into CASSLGGGLAGATGYPGELFF.

The chain joins TRBV30 to TRBJ1-4; no definite D call. The CDR3 has 14 residues. V was clipped by 4 bases and J by 0 bases, with 9 bases between them. The germline gives CDR1 GTSNPN, CDR2 SVGIG (reference sequence). The CDR3 loop reads CAWTDQATNEKLFF. CDR3 bases: TGTGCCTGGACAGATCAAGCAACTAATGAAAAACTGTTTTTT.

The chain couples TRBV30 to TRBJ1-2; 8 nucleotides agree with TRBD1. Trimming removed 1 base from V and 0 bases from J; junction bases left unmatched: 7. The CDR3 is 16 amino acids. Germline loops: CDR1 GTSNPN, CDR2 SVGIG (reference sequence). The CDR3 DNA is TGTGCCTGGAGTGACACCCCGACAGGGGCTAACTATGGCTACACCTTC. Its protein product is CAWSDTPTGANYGYTF.

V and J are TRBV9 and TRBJ1-6; possible D gene TRBD1, 6 bases. Germline CDR1 reads SGDLS; CDR2 reads YYNGEE. The V gene lost 5 bases and the J gene lost 10 bases, with 19 bases spanning the gap. The length of the CDR3 is 15 residues. The CDR3 loop reads CASSQGGGEYSPLHF. The CDR3 DNA sequence: TGTGCCAGCAGTCAGGGAGGGGGGGAATACTCACCCCTCCACTTT.

The rearrangement links TRBV29-1 to TRBJ1-2; D uncertain. CDR1 SQVTM and CDR2 ANQGSEA come from the germline V gene. Trimming left V 2 bases short and J 2 bases short, with 6 bases between. The CDR3 consists of 12 residues. DNA for the CDR3: TGCAGCGTTGAATCGGGGAACTATGGCTACACCTTC. This gives the protein CSVESGNYGYTF.

This sequence joins TRBV7-9 and TRBJ2-5; no definite D call. The germline V and J ends were trimmed by 5 bases and 5 bases, with 12 bases remaining between them. The CDR3 runs 13 residues. Per the germline V gene, CDR1 is SEHNR and CDR2 is FQNEAQ (reference sequence). The CDR3 here is CASSARLVETQYF. The CDR3 DNA sequence: TGTGCCAGCAGCGCCCGTCTAGTTGAGACCCAGTACTTC. The full variable domain, with the rest looked up from reference TRBV7-9 and TRBJ2-5, is DTGVSQNPRHKITKRGQNVTFRCDPISEHNRLYWYRQTLGQGPEFLTYFQNEAQLEKSRLLSDRFSAERPKGSFSTLEIQRTEQGDSAMYLCASSARLVETQYFGPGTRLLVL.

This chain joins TRBV6-5 and TRBJ1-4, with no clear D. Germline CDR1 reads MNHEY; CDR2 reads SVGAGI. This CDR3 region has 14 residues. V was trimmed by 7 bases and J by 9 bases, leaving 18 bases between them. The CDR3 DNA reads TGTGCCAGCACCACCCATGAGGATACCAAAAAACTGTTTTTT. It yields the protein CASTTHEDTKKLFF.

The chain links TRBV6-1 to TRBJ2-7; a possible D gene is TRBD2 (7 bases). Between the trimmed V and J ends, which lost 6 bases and 2 bases, there was a span of 17 bases. Germline V CDR1 and CDR2: MNHNS, SASEGT. The CDR3 length is 15 residues. As DNA, the CDR3 is TGTGCCAGCAGGCTAGGGGGGGAGAGGACCTACGAGCAGTACTTC. Translated, it gives CASRLGGERTYEQYF.

The chain combines TRBV5-6 with TRBJ1-1; D uncertain. V lost 0 bases to trimming and J lost 1 base, with 10 bases between them. The CDR3 is 15 residues long. CDR1 is SGHDT, CDR2 YYEEEE, per germline. The CDR3 region is CASSLVGSPNTEAFF. DNA of the CDR3: TGTGCCAGCAGCTTGGTTGGGAGCCCGAACACTGAAGCTTTCTTT.

The J gene is TRBJ1-5, the V gene TRBV7-2; D possibly corresponds to TRBD1 (5 bases). CDR1 and CDR2 (germline): SGHTA, FQGNSA. The V end lost 5 bases, the J end lost 6 bases, and 14 bases lay between the germline ends. There are 14 residues in the CDR3. The CDR3 DNA sequence: TGTGCCAGCAGCCGGGGGGGGGTTTTTCAGCCCCAGCATTTT. This encodes CASSRGGVFQPQHF.

The chain uses TRBV7-2 and TRBJ2-7, with TRBD2 as a possible D gene (6 bases). Deletions cut 1 base from V and 3 bases from J, with 10 bases between. The germline gives CDR1 SGHTA, CDR2 FQGNSA. The CDR3 covers 14 residues. The CDR3 region has the DNA TGTGCCAGCAGCTTAGTCCGGGGAGGCTACGAGCAGTACTTC. This gives the protein CASSLVRGGYEQYF.

The chain recombines TRBV5-1 with TRBJ1-6; 7 bases map to TRBD1. J lost 5 bases, V lost 3 bases, and 2 bases had no gene match. The germline V gene encodes CDR1 SGHRS and CDR2 YFSETQ. There are 14 residues in the CDR3. CDR3 bases: TGCGCCAGCAGCTGGGGACAGCATAATTCACCCCTCCACTTT. As protein: CASSWGQHNSPLHF.

The chain recombines TRBV5-1 with TRBJ2-6, with D possibly being TRBD1 (5 bases). This CDR3 is built from 15 residues. The V and J ends lost 1 base and 2 bases respectively, with 7 bases between them. Looked up from germline, CDR1 is SGHRS and CDR2 is YFSETQ. The CDR3 nucleotides read TGCGCCAGCAGCTTGCAGGGAACTGGGGCCAACGTCCTGACTTTC. It encodes CASSLQGTGANVLTF.

On this clone: The junction differs from germline at one of its ends, possibly a read error. This chain uses TRBV7-9 with TRBJ1-1; D perhaps matches TRBD1 (5 bases). This CDR3 has 13 amino acids. Germline V gives CDR1 SEHNR, CDR2 FQNEAQ (reference sequence). The CDR3: CSSSPGLSGGAFF. The CDR3 region has the DNA TGTTCCAGCAGCCCGGGACTTTCCGGGGGAGCTTTCTTT.

The chain employs TRBV7-2 and TRBJ2-3, with 8 nucleotides matching TRBD2. J was trimmed by 3 bases and V by 4 bases; bases with no gene match: 9. This CDR3 comprises 16 residues. The germline gives CDR1 SGHTA, CDR2 FQGNSA. CDR3 sequence reads: CASSSVAGSGTDTQYF. The CDR3 DNA sequence: TGTGCCAGCAGCTCCGTAGCGGGGTCGGGGACAGATACGCAGTATTTT.

This chain uses TRBV19 with TRBJ2-1, with D uncertain. The length of the CDR3 is 15 residues. Germline V lookup: CDR1 LNHDA, CDR2 SQIVND (reference sequence). V lost 5 bases to trimming and J lost 5 bases, with 16 bases between them. CDR3 coding DNA: TGTGCCAGTAGTCACAATACCCTCCAACACAATGAGCAGTTCTTC. It is translated as CASSHNTLQHNEQFF.

This clone was found once. Written as DNA, the CDR3 is TGCGCCCTGGTGCGAGCGGCCAAGAACACCGGGGAGCTGTTTTTT. This sequence encodes CALVRAAKNTGELFF. The chain joins TRBV23-1 to TRBJ2-2, with a weak D call TRBD2 (5 bases). TRBV23-1 is known as an ORF, though its function is uncertain. This CDR3 is 15 amino acids long. Trimming left V 11 bases short and J 1 base short, with 17 bases between.